These 15 T cell receptor beta chains were sequenced from one sample in a study of cytomegalovirus exposure and HLA in healthy donors. Amplification used 60 Vbeta primers and 13 Jbeta primers. Assay used: immunoSEQ multiplex PCR; TCRdb lists only in-frame clones, some missing. The sample holds around 160,000 clones, over 60% seen once. Sequencing was done on a sample of PBMCs. The receptors originated from a man in his fifties in good health and CMV-seropositive.

This clone came up once. The DNA of the CDR3 is TGTGCCATCAGTGAGTCGACCGGGGGTGCCAAAGAGACCCAGTACTTC. Its translation: CAISESTGGAKETQYF. J is TRBJ2-5 and V is TRBV10-3, with D perhaps TRBD2 (6 bases). With 0 bases removed from V and 3 bases from J, the gap between germline ends came to 14 bases. The germline gives CDR1 ENHRY, CDR2 SYGVKD. This CDR3 has 16 amino acids.

J is TRBJ1-2 and V is TRBV5-5, with 8 bases matching TRBD1. The J segment lost 6 bases and the V segment lost 4 bases, leaving 8 bases of the junction unmatched. Germline-derived CDR1 and CDR2 are SGHKS and YYEKEE (reference sequence). The CDR3 sequence is 14 residues long. CDR3 in DNA: TGTGCCAGCAGCGTTGGGACAGGCCTCAATGGCTACACCTTC. Residues: CASSVGTGLNGYTF.

The rearrangement uses TRBV5-1 and TRBJ2-5; the match to TRBD1 covers 9 bases. The DNA end lines up better with TRBJ2-7; the J call may be wrong. This CDR3 comprises 15 residues. CDR1 and CDR2 (germline): SGHRS, YFSETQ. The CDR3 coding sequence is TGCGCCAGCAGCTTGGCAGGACAGGGGTCCTACGAGCAGTACTTC. Translating it yields CASSLAGQGSYEQYF.

V and J are TRBV7-9 and TRBJ1-5, with 10 bases matching TRBD1. Germline V gene sequence: CDR1 SEHNR, CDR2 FQNEAQ (reference sequence). This CDR3 region has 15 residues. V shed 5 bases, J shed 5 bases, and the junction held 6 bases outside the gene matches. The CDR3 nucleotides are TGTGCCAGCAGCCCGACAGGGGGCCGAGATCAGCCCCAGCATTTT. This encodes CASSPTGGRDQPQHF.

This clone was recorded a few times. The chain joins TRBV5-5 to TRBJ1-6; D may be TRBD1 (5 bases). Deletions cut 4 bases from V and 0 bases from J, with 11 bases between. The germline V gene encodes CDR1 SGHKS and CDR2 YYEKEE (reference sequence). This CDR3 spans 16 amino acids. The chain's CDR3 is CASSPGHRSYNSPLHF. The CDR3 DNA sequence: TGTGCCAGCAGCCCCGGACATCGCTCCTATAATTCACCCCTCCACTTT. Together with reference TRBV5-5 and TRBJ1-6, the CDR3 gives the full variable domain: DAGVTQSPTHLIKTRGQQVTLRCSPISGHKSVSWYQQVLGQGPQFIFQYYEKEERGRGNFPDRFSARQFPNYSSELNVNALLLGDSALYLCASSPGHRSYNSPLHFGNGTRLTVT.

V and J are TRBV4-1 and TRBJ1-3; D not resolved. The V gene lost 0 bases and the J gene lost 0 bases, with 9 bases spanning the gap. Germline loops: CDR1 MGHRA, CDR2 YSYEKL. This CDR3 spans 16 amino acids. In DNA form, the CDR3 reads TGCGCCAGCAGCCAAGAGGAGGGCTTCTCTGGAAACACCATATATTTT. It is translated as CASSQEEGFSGNTIYF.

This clone has more than one count but fewer than ten. J is TRBJ1-1 and V is TRBV6-1; D may be TRBD1 (6 bases). The germline CDR1 and CDR2 sequences are MNHNS and SASEGT. The germline V and J ends were trimmed by 8 bases and 11 bases, with 18 bases remaining between them. The CDR3 consists of 12 residues. CDR3 sequence reads: CASLGGAAMAFF. CDR3 DNA: TGTGCCAGCCTAGGGGGGGCAGCAATGGCTTTCTTT.

CDR3 region: CASSYRGGQGYGYTF. Here the CDR3 DNA reads TGTGCCAGCAGTTACCGGGGGGGCCAGGGATATGGCTACACCTTC. The chain combines TRBV6-5 with TRBJ1-2; a possible D gene is TRBD1 (6 bases). CDR3 length equals 15 residues. Looked up from germline, CDR1 is MNHEY and CDR2 is SVGAGI. Trimming left V 2 bases short and J 5 bases short, with 15 bases between.

With respect to this clone: This specimen includes other DNA sequences encoding the same CDR3. The chain joins TRBV28 to TRBJ1-2; the D gene is possibly TRBD1 (6 bases). Germline loops: CDR1 MDHEN, CDR2 SYDVKM. The germline V and J ends were trimmed by 2 bases and 14 bases, with 15 bases remaining between them. The CDR3 has 12 amino acids. The CDR3 DNA is TGTGCCAGCAGTTTAACCCAGGGGTTTCGAACCTTC. Amino acids: CASSLTQGFRTF.

This chain links TRBV5-1 with TRBJ2-2, with 9 bases matching TRBD1. From germline, CDR1 is SGHRS and CDR2 YFSETQ. With 1 base clipped from V and 0 bases from J, the junction kept 10 bases outside the gene matches. The CDR3 has 19 residues. CDR3 bases: TGCGCCAGCAGCTTGTGGCCCGGGACAGGGATAGCGAACACCGGGGAGCTGTTTTTT. It codes for CASSLWPGTGIANTGELFF. The full variable domain, its missing parts supplied by reference TRBV5-1 and TRBJ2-2, is KAGVTQTPRYLIKTRGQQVTLSCSPISGHRSVSWYQQTPGQGLQFLFEYFSETQRNKGNFPGRFSGRQFSNSRSEMNVSTLELGDSALYLCASSLWPGTGIANTGELFFGEGSRLTVL.

This rearrangement joins TRBV7-9 to TRBJ1-4; TRBD1 agrees at 7 bases. From germline, CDR1 is SEHNR and CDR2 FQNEAQ (reference sequence). This CDR3 spans 15 amino acids. Unmatched junction bases numbered 6, after V lost 0 bases and J lost 8 bases. For the CDR3, the DNA is TGTGCCAGCAGCTTAGCCCTCGCACAGGGGGAAAAACTGTTTTTT. This translates into CASSLALAQGEKLFF.

The chain combines TRBV7-9 with TRBJ2-2, with 8 bases identical to TRBD2. J gave up 2 bases and V 4 bases, and 9 bases lay outside the gene matches. The CDR3 has 17 residues. Germline values: CDR1 SEHNR, CDR2 FQNEAQ (reference sequence). The CDR3 DNA is TGTGCCAGCAGCTCAGGAAATAGCGGGGCTAACACCGGGGAGCTGTTTTTT. Translating it yields CASSSGNSGANTGELFF.

The genes are TRBV6-1 and TRBJ1-2, with 7 bases identical to TRBD1. The CDR3 is 15 residues long. Losses at the gene ends were 10 bases for V and 2 bases for J; bases not matched to a gene: 13. Looked up from germline, CDR1 is MNHNS and CDR2 is SASEGT. In nucleotides, the CDR3 is TGTGCCATCCTGCGGAACAGGGGTGGGAACTATGGCTACACCTTC. This sequence encodes CAILRNRGGNYGYTF.

The chain links TRBV5-4 to TRBJ2-5; 9 nucleotides agree with TRBD2. The last part of the DNA fits TRBJ2-7 better; the J call may be wrong. CDR3 length: 16 residues. Germline-derived CDR1 and CDR2 are SGHNT and YYREEE (reference sequence). CDR3 loop: CASSLVLRGGPYEQYF. In DNA form, the CDR3 reads TGTGCCAGCAGCTTGGTCTTGCGGGGGGGACCCTACGAGCAGTACTTC.

This rearrangement joins TRBV28 to TRBJ1-1; D is possibly TRBD1 (5 bases). V was cut by 4 bases and J by 1 base, with 13 bases left in between. The germline gives CDR1 MDHEN, CDR2 SYDVKM. This CDR3 is built from 15 residues. CDR3 sequence: CASSSSGKWNTEAFF. The CDR3 DNA reads as TGTGCCAGCAGTTCTTCAGGGAAATGGAACACTGAAGCTTTCTTT.